What follows is one TCR beta chain and its context. Antigen: not known. The data were taken from a study of long-term antiretroviral therapy in people with HIV. Study-level results: It was observed that HIV repertoires exhibited narrower CDR3 length ranges than controls. Regardless of time point, clones expanded before ART dominated the repertoire.

The assay, immunoSEQ v3.0, was run at survey level. The table came from immunoSEQ multiplex PCR; TCRdb's copy has only in-frame clones and leaves some out. The sample consists of 25,000 to 35,000 clones, approximately 96% of them appearing once. Germline assignment: CDR1 MNHEY and CDR2 SVGAGI. Trimming cost V 5 bases and J 2 bases, with 12 bases left between them. The CDR3 totals 14 residues. Each contributor possessed a minimum of one pre-ART and a minimum of two post-ART PBMC samples. Cryopreserved PBMC numbered roughly 0.85-10 million per sample before DNA extraction. This TCR was sampled from a man between 25 and 39 years old with HIV. The sequences come from unsorted PBMCs, collected 6.5 to 6.6 years after starting antiretroviral therapy. This chain links TRBV6-5 with TRBJ2-5; D call uncertain. For the CDR3, the DNA is TGTGCCAGCAGTGGGCTTGTGATGCAAGAGACCCAGTACTTC. It is translated as CASSGLVMQETQYF.